This section outlines one T cell receptor (beta chain) sequence together with its context. Profiling relied on immunoSEQ multiplex PCR, and the TCRdb table lists in-frame clones only, not all of them. Of around 71,000 clones listed, just under 95% are singletons. This sample was taken from a study of technical replicates of blood from a handful of donors. This TCR was recovered from a human donor in good health. Sequencing was carried out using T cells isolated from PBMCs.

The CDR3 here is CASSGTSYEQYF. In DNA, the CDR3 is TGTGCCAGCAGCGGAACTAGCTACGAGCAGTACTTC. J is TRBJ2-7 and V is TRBV9, with a weak D call TRBD2 (5 bases). V was cut by 3 bases and J by 3 bases, with 7 bases left in between. The CDR3 is 12 amino acids. Per germline, CDR1 SGDLS and CDR2 YYNGEE.